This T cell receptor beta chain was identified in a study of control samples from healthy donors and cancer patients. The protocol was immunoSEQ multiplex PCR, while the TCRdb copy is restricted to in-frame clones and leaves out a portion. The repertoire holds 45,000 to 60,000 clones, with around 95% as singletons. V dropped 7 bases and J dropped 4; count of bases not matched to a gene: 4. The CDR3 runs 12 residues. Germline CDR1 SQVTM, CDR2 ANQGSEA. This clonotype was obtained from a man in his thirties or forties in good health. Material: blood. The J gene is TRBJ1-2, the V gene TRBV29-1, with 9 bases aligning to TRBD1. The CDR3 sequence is CSGVTGGYGYTF. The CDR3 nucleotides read TGCAGCGGCGTGACAGGGGGCTATGGCTACACCTTC.